The sequence of this T cell receptor beta chain was determined in a study of cytomegalovirus exposure and HLA in healthy donors. Vbeta (60) and Jbeta (13) primers were used in the PCR. Assay used: immunoSEQ multiplex PCR; TCRdb lists only in-frame clones, some missing. Of approximately 190,000 clones detected, approximately 80% appear once; the ten largest clones hold roughly an eighth. The study, taken as a whole, reports: In a later analysis, V- and J-gene trimming of beta chains associated with a DCLRE1C missense variant, replicated independently. Researchers reported in a later analysis that common viral pathogens appeared linked to several top clusters.

Comment on this clone: Its cognate antigen is unknown.

The sequencing input was PBMCs. This receptor was obtained from a woman in her 30s in good health and CMV-seropositive.

CDR3 DNA: TGTGCCAGCAGCCTCAACCCTGCGGGGAAAGAAACAGATACGCAGTATTTT. It encodes CASSLNPAGKETDTQYF. The gene calls are TRBV7-6 and TRBJ2-3; TRBD2 is a possible D gene (6 bases). The CDR3 consists of 17 residues. Trimming pared 5 bases from V and 3 bases from J, leaving 21 bases between. Germline assignment: CDR1 SGHVS and CDR2 FNYEAQ.